This T cell receptor (beta chain) derives from a study of regulatory T cells in long-lasting Graves disease. This clonotype appeared a few times. Germline values: CDR1 SGHRS, CDR2 YFSETQ. Trimming stripped 6 bases from V and 4 bases from J, with 14 bases between. This CDR3 comprises 13 residues. Sequencing libraries for TCR beta were prepared with iRepertoire HTBI primers and Arm-PCR of CDR3 regions. Per the original methods: The study identified roughly 59 TRBV and 14 to 15 TRBJ segments across samples. TCRdb processed the multiplex PCR reads anew with MiXCR; each CDR3 protein has one entry. Here the V and J calls rest on TCRdb's processing, not on the authors' analysis. The repertoire has under 500,000 distinct CDR3 sequences, roughly 20% of them found once; the top ten carry less than 25%. Time point described: persistent/refractory GD, antithyroid drugs over 5 years with positive TRAb. PBMC-extracted RNA yielded the TCR library. An endocrinology unit in Xi'an, China, supplied the patients.

The sequence derives from a female donor with Graves disease. The sequences come from peripheral blood mononuclear cells (PBMCs), collected when the disease was refractory, from a patient treated with antithyroid drugs. The chain combines TRBV5-1 with TRBJ2-7; tentative D call: TRBD1 (6 bases). CDR3 residues: CASKETGEYEQYF. CDR3 in DNA: TGCGCCAGCAAAGAGACAGGCGAGTACGAGCAGTACTTC. Combining the CDR3 with reference TRBV5-1 and TRBJ2-7 gives the whole variable domain KAGVTQTPRYLIKTRGQQVTLSCSPISGHRSVSWYQQTPGQGLQFLFEYFSETQRNKGNFPGRFSGRQFSNSRSEMNVSTLELGDSALYLCASKETGEYEQYFGPGTRLTVT.